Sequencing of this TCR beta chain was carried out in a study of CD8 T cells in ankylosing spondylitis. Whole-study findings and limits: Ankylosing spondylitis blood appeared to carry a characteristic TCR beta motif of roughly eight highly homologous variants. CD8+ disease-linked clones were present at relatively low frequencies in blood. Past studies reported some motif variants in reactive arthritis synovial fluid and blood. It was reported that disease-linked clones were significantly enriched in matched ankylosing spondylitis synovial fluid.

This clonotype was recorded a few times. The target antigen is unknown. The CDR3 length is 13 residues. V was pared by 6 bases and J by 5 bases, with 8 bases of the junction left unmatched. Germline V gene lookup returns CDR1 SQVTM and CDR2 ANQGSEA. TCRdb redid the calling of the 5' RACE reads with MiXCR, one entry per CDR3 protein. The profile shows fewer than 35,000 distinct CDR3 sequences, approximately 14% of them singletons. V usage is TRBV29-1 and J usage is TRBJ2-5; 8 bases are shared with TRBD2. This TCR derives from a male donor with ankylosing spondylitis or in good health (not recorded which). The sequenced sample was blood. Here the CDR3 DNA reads TGCAGCGTCTCGAGGACTAGCCGCGAGACCCAGTACTTC. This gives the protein CSVSRTSRETQYF. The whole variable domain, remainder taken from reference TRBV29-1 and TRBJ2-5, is SAVISQKPSRDICQRGTSLTIQCQVDSQVTMMFWYRQQPGQSLTLIATANQGSEATYESGFVIDKFPISRPNLTFSTLTVSNMSPEDSSIYLCSVSRTSRETQYFGPGTRLLVL.